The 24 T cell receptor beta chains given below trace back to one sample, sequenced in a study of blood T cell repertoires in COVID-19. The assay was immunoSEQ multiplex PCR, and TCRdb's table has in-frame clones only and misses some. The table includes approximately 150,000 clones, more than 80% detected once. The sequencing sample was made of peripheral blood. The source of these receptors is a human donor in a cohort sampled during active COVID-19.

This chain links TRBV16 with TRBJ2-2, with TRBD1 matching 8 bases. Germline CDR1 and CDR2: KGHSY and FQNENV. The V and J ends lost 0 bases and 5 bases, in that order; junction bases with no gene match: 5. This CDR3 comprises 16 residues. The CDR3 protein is CASSQSRTGHTGELFF. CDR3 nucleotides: TGTGCCAGCAGCCAATCGCGGACAGGGCATACCGGGGAGCTGTTTTTT.

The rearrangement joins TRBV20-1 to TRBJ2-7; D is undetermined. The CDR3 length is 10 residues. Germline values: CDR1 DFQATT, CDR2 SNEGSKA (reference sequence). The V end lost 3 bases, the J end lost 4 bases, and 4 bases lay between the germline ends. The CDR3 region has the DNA TGCAGTGCTAGTATATACGAGCAGTACGTC. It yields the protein CSASIYEQYV.

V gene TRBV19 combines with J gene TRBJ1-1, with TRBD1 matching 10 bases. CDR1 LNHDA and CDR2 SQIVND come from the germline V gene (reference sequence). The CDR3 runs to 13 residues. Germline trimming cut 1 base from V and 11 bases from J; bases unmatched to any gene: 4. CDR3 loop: CASSIGQGATAFF. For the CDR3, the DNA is TGTGCCAGTAGTATAGGACAGGGGGCGACTGCTTTCTTT.

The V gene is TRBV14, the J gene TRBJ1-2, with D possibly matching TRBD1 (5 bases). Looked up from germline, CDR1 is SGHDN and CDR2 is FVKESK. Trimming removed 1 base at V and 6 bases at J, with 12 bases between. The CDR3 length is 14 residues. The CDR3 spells CASSQVVGGDGYTF. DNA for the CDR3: TGTGCCAGCAGCCAAGTTGTCGGGGGAGATGGCTACACCTTC.

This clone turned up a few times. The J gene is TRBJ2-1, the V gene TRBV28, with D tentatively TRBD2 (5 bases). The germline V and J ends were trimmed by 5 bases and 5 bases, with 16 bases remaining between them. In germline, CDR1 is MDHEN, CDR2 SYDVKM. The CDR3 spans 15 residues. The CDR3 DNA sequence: TGTGCCAGCAGTCCCGGGATCAGCAACCACAATGAGCAGTTCTTC. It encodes CASSPGISNHNEQFF.

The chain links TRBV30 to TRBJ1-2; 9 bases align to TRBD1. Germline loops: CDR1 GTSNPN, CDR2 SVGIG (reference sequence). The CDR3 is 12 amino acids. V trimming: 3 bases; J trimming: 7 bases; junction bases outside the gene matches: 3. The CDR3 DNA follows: TGTGCCTGGAGAGAGGACAGGGGTGGCTACACCTTC. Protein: CAWREDRGGYTF.

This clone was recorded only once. In DNA form, the CDR3 reads TGTGCCAACGGGGGGGACAGATCAGGCACAGATACGCAGTATTTT. It codes for CANGGDRSGTDTQYF. The chain couples TRBV28 to TRBJ2-3; a possible D gene is TRBD2 (8 bases). Germline V CDR1 and CDR2: MDHEN, SYDVKM. This CDR3 has 15 residues. V shed 10 bases and J shed 1 base, with 18 bases lying between them.

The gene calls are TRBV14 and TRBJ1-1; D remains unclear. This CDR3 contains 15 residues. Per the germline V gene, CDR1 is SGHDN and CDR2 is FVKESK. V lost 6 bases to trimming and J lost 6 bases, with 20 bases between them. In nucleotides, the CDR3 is TGTGCCAGCAGTTCAAGAGGGATCTTGGCTTCTGAAGCTTTCTTT. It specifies CASSSRGILASEAFF.

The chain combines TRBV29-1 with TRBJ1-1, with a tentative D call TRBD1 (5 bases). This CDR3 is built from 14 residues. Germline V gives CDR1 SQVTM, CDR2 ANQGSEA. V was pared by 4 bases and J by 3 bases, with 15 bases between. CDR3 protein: CSVVQGRGYTEAFF. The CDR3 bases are TGCAGCGTTGTGCAGGGCCGTGGGTACACTGAAGCTTTCTTT.

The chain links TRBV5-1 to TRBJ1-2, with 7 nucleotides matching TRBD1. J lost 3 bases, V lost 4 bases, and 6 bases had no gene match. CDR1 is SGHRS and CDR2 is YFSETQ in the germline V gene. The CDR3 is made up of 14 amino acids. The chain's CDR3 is CASSLTGVDYGYTF. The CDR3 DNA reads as TGCGCCAGCAGCCTAACAGGGGTCGACTATGGCTACACCTTC.

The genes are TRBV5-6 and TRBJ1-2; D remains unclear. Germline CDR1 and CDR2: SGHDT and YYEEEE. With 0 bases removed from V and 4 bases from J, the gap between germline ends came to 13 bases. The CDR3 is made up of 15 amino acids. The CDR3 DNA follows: TGTGCCAGCAGCTTGGTTGCGGAAAACTTCTATGGCTACACCTTC. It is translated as CASSLVAENFYGYTF.

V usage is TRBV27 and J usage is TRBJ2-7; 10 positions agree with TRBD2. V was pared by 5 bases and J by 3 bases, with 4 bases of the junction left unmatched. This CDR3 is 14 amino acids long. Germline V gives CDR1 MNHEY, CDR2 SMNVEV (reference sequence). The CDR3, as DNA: TGTGCCAGCAGTCTTCGGACTAGCGGCTACGAGCAGTACGTC. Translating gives CASSLRTSGYEQYV.

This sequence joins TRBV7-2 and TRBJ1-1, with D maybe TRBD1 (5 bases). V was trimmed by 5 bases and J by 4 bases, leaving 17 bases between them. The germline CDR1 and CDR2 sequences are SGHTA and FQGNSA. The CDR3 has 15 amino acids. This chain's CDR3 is CASSPVQGGATEAFF. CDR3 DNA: TGTGCCAGCAGCCCCGTCCAGGGAGGGGCCACTGAAGCTTTCTTT.

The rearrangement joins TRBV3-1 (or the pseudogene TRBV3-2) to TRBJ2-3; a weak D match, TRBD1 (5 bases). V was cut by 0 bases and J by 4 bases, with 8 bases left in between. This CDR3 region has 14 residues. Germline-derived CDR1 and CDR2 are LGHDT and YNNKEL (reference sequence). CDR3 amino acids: CASSQDWTSDTQYF. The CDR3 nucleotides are TGTGCCAGCAGCCAAGATTGGACATCAGATACGCAGTATTTT.

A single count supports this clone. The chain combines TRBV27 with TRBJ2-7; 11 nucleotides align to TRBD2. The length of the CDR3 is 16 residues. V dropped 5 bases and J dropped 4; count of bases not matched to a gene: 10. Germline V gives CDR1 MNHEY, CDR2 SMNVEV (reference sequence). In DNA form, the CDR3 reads TGTGCCAGCAGTCCGCGAGGACTAGCGGGTCTATACGAGCAGTACGTC. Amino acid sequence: CASSPRGLAGLYEQYV.

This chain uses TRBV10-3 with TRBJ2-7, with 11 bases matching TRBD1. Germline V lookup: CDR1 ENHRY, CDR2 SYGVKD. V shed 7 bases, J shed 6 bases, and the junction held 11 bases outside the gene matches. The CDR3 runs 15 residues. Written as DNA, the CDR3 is TGTGCCATCACCCCCGAGGAGGGACAGGGGGGCGAGCAGTACTTC. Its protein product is CAITPEEGQGGEQYF.

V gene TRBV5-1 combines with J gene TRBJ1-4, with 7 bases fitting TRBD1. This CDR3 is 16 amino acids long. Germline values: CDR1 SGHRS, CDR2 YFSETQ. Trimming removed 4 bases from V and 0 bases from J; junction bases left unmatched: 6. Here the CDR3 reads CASSQRQGATNEKLFF. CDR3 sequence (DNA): TGCGCCAGCAGCCAGAGACAGGGCGCAACTAATGAAAAACTGTTTTTT. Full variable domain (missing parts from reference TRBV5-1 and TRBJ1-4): KAGVTQTPRYLIKTRGQQVTLSCSPISGHRSVSWYQQTPGQGLQFLFEYFSETQRNKGNFPGRFSGRQFSNSRSEMNVSTLELGDSALYLCASSQRQGATNEKLFFGSGTQLSVL.

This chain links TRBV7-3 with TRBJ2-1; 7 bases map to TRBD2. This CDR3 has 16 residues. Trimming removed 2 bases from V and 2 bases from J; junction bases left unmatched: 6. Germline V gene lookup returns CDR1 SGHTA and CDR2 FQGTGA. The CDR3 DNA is TGTGCCAGCAGCTTAGGGGCGGCGGGGGCCTACAATGAGCAGTTCTTC. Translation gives CASSLGAAGAYNEQFF.

The CDR3 reads CASSEVIVMNYGYTF. The CDR3 DNA reads as TGTGCCAGCAGTGAAGTGATAGTTATGAACTATGGCTACACCTTC. The chain uses TRBV6-1 and TRBJ1-2; no firm D call. The CDR3 totals 15 residues. V lost 1 base and J lost 2, with 11 bases in between. Germline values: CDR1 MNHNS, CDR2 SASEGT.

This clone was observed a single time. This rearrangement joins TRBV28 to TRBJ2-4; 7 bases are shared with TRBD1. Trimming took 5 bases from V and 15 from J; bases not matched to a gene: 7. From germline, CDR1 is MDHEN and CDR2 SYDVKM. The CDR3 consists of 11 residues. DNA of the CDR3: TGTGCCAGCAGTATGGGGACAGCCCCGTACTTC. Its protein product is CASSMGTAPYF.

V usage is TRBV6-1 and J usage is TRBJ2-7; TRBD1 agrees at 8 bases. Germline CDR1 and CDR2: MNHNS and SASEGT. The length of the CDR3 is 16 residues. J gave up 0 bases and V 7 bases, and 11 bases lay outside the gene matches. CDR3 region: CASNDPGRGPSYEQYF. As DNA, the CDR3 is TGTGCCAGCAATGATCCGGGCAGGGGGCCCTCCTACGAGCAGTACTTC.

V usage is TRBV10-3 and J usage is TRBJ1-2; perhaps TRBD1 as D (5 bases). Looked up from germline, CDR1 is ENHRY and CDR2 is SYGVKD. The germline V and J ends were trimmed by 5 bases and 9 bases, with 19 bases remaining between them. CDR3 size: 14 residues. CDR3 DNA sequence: TGTGCCATCAGTTCCAATTGGGTGGGGGGAAGCTACACCTTC. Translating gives CAISSNWVGGSYTF.

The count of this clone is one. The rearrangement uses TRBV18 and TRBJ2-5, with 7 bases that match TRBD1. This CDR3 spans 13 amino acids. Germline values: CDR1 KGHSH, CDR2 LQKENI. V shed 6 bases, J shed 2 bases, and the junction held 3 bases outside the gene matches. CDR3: CASSDRVQETQYF. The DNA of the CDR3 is TGTGCCAGCTCCGACAGGGTACAAGAGACCCAGTACTTC. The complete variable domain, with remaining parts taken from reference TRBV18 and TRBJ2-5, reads NAGVMQNPRHLVRRRGQEARLRCSPMKGHSHVYWYRQLPEEGLKFMVYLQKENIIDESGMPKERFSAEFPKEGPSILRIQQVVRGDSAAYFCASSDRVQETQYFGPGTRLLVL.

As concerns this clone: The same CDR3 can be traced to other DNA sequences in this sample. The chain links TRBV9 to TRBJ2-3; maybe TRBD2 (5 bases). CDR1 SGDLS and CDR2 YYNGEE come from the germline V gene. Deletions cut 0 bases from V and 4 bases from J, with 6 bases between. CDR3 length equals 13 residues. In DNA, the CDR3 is TGTGCCAGCAGCGTAGGGGGAGCAGATACGCAGTATTTT. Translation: CASSVGGADTQYF.